These 17 T cell receptor beta chains came from one sample sequenced in a study of identical twins. In TCRdb, the 5' RACE reads were re-called with MiXCR into one record per CDR3 protein. There are hundreds of thousands of distinct CDR3 sequences in the sample; 8.5% to 9.5% occur only once, and 0.98% lies in the top ten. This sample was shared with a second study, whose subject was yellow fever vaccine responses in identical twins.

Sequencing used PBMCs. These receptors were collected from a woman between 18 and 29 years old in good health.

V usage is TRBV6-1 and J usage is TRBJ2-2, with D unclear. Between the trimmed V and J ends, which lost 8 bases and 1 base, there was a span of 17 bases. The CDR3 loop spans 16 amino acids. Germline V gene sequence: CDR1 MNHNS, CDR2 SASEGT. In DNA, the CDR3 is TGTGCCAGCCACCCCCCAGGAGCCGGGAACACCGGGGAGCTGTTTTTT. It is translated as CASHPPGAGNTGELFF.

This clonotype appeared a few times. The V call is TRBV5-8, the J call TRBJ2-3, with D unresolved. Germline V gene sequence: CDR1 SGHTS, CDR2 YDEGEE. V lost 2 bases to trimming and J lost 2 bases, with 6 bases between them. CDR3 length: 13 amino acids. CDR3 loop: CASSFEVTDTQYF. In nucleotides, the CDR3 is TGTGCCAGCAGCTTCGAAGTCACAGATACGCAGTATTTT.

This clonotype was observed a handful of times. The V call is TRBV20-1, the J call TRBJ2-1; 7 bases match TRBD2. Per the germline V gene, CDR1 is DFQATT and CDR2 is SNEGSKA (reference sequence). This CDR3 comprises 14 residues. Trimming took 5 bases from V and 4 from J; bases not matched to a gene: 8. The CDR3 is CSALWGGRYNEQFF. The CDR3 DNA sequence: TGCAGTGCTCTTTGGGGGGGACGATACAATGAGCAGTTCTTC.

The chain joins TRBV20-1 to TRBJ2-3, with 10 bases matching TRBD2. Trimming cost V 3 bases and J 3 bases; bases outside gene matches: 6. The length of the CDR3 is 15 residues. Germline V gene sequence: CDR1 DFQATT, CDR2 SNEGSKA (reference sequence). The CDR3 DNA follows: TGCAGTGCTAGTAAGCCTAGCGGGAGAACAGATACGCAGTATTTT. Translating gives CSASKPSGRTDTQYF.

There are a few counts of this clonotype. V and J are TRBV7-9 and TRBJ2-5, with D perhaps matching TRBD2 (5 bases). CDR1 and CDR2 (germline): SEHNR, FQNEAQ (reference sequence). Between the trimmed V and J ends, which lost 3 bases and 8 bases, there was a span of 10 bases. CDR3 length equals 12 residues. The CDR3 sequence is CASSFGPSTQYF. The CDR3, as DNA: TGTGCCAGCAGCTTCGGTCCTAGCACCCAGTACTTC.

This clonotype was counted a few times. This sequence joins TRBV5-6 and TRBJ2-7; TRBD2 might be the D (6 bases). CDR1 and CDR2 from the germline V gene are SGHDT and YYEEEE. CDR3 length: 16 amino acids. Trimming removed 4 bases at V and 3 bases at J, with 20 bases between. Here the CDR3 reads CASSPMKDWGDYEQYF. In nucleotides, the CDR3 is TGTGCCAGCAGCCCCATGAAGGACTGGGGGGACTACGAGCAGTACTTC.

The gene calls are TRBV27 and TRBJ2-2, with 8 bases matching TRBD1. V lost 3 bases to trimming and J lost 5 bases; unmatched junction nucleotides: 14. Germline V lookup: CDR1 MNHEY, CDR2 SMNVEV (reference sequence). The CDR3 is 18 amino acids. CDR3 DNA: TGTGCCAGCAGTTTGGATGCCCCCGGGACAGGTCGAACCGGGGAGCTGTTTTTT. Protein product: CASSLDAPGTGRTGELFF.

The chain carries TRBV4-3 and TRBJ1-3, with no clear D. CDR3 length: 14 residues. Looked up from germline, CDR1 is LGHNA and CDR2 is YSLEER. V lost 0 bases and J 4 bases, leaving 7 bases between the germline ends. The CDR3 DNA reads TGCGCCAGCAGCCAAGATCGGGCGGGAAACACCATATATTTT. Protein sequence: CASSQDRAGNTIYF.

The chain is built from TRBV4-3 and TRBJ2-5, with no clear D. Trimming stripped 1 base from V and 2 bases from J, with 11 bases between. The germline CDR1 and CDR2 sequences are LGHNA and YSLEER. There are 15 residues in the CDR3. CDR3 amino acids: CASSQGGVGQETQYF. CDR3 sequence (DNA): TGCGCCAGCAGCCAAGGCGGTGTTGGGCAAGAGACCCAGTACTTC.

V is TRBV2 and J is TRBJ2-7; 10 nucleotides line up with TRBD2. Germline CDR1 and CDR2: SNHLY and FYNNEI. V gave up 3 bases and J gave up 2 bases; unmatched junction bases: 4. CDR3 length: 15 amino acids. The CDR3 is CASSEALAGAYEQYF. The CDR3 DNA sequence: TGTGCCAGCAGTGAGGCCCTAGCGGGAGCCTACGAGCAGTACTTC. Supplemented by reference TRBV2 and TRBJ2-7, the full variable domain reads EPEVTQTPSHQVTQMGQEVILRCVPISNHLYFYWYRQILGQKVEFLVSFYNNEISEKSEIFDDQFSVERPDGSNFTLKIRSTKLEDSAMYFCASSEALAGAYEQYFGPGTRLTVT.

The V gene is TRBV27, the J gene TRBJ1-2; 8 bases align to TRBD1. Germline CDR1 and CDR2: MNHEY and SMNVEV (reference sequence). The CDR3 sequence is 15 residues long. The V and J ends lost 2 bases and 7 bases, in that order; junction bases with no gene match: 9. The CDR3 loop is CASSLTRDRRSGYTF. CDR3 sequence (DNA): TGTGCCAGCAGTTTAACCCGGGACAGGAGAAGTGGCTACACCTTC.

In its sample, this clonotype was seen a few times. The J gene is TRBJ2-5, the V gene TRBV12-3 or TRBV12-4, with D possibly being TRBD1 (7 bases). V was pared by 5 bases and J by 9 bases, with 16 bases between. This CDR3 spans 13 amino acids. The CDR3 sequence is CASSGGGRNPQYF. In DNA form, the CDR3 reads TGTGCCAGCAGTGGAGGGGGCCGCAATCCCCAGTACTTC.

This clonotype was picked up a small number of times. V is TRBV10-3 and J is TRBJ2-3, with 7 bases matching TRBD2. The germline V gene encodes CDR1 ENHRY and CDR2 SYGVKD. The CDR3 totals 13 residues. V shed 10 bases, J shed 0 bases, and the junction held 4 bases outside the gene matches. The CDR3 nucleotides are TGTGCCACAGAGCGGGGCAGCACAGATACGCAGTATTTT. Protein: CATERGSTDTQYF.

This clonotype came up once. The chain combines TRBV20-1 with TRBJ2-1; 16 bases agree with TRBD2. The V segment lost 5 bases and the J segment 10 bases; nucleotides outside the gene matches: 11. The germline V gene has CDR1 DFQATT and CDR2 SNEGSKA (reference sequence). CDR3 length equals 16 residues. CDR3 loop: CSAFTGLAGGPGEQFF. Written as DNA, the CDR3 is TGCAGTGCTTTTACGGGACTAGCGGGGGGGCCGGGGGAGCAGTTCTTC.

This sequence joins TRBV5-1 and TRBJ2-3, with 16 bases lining up with TRBD2. The CDR3 is 17 residues long. J lost 4 bases, V lost 2 bases, and 4 bases had no gene match. Germline V gene data show CDR1 as SGHRS and CDR2 as YFSETQ. The CDR3, as DNA: TGCGCCAGCAGCTTCGGGACTAGCGGGAGGGGTCCAGATACGCAGTATTTT. Its protein is CASSFGTSGRGPDTQYF.

This clonotype came up many times. CDR3 nucleotide sequence: TGTGCCAGCAGGGGAAGGGCCCATGAAGCTTTCTTT. Translating it yields CASRGRAHEAFF. The chain links TRBV12-3 or TRBV12-4 to TRBJ1-1; D remains ambiguous. Trimming left V 6 bases short and J 7 bases short, with 12 bases between. The CDR3 has 12 amino acids.

This sequence joins TRBV19 and TRBJ2-7; maybe TRBD1 (5 bases). V lost 1 base, J lost 1 base, and 14 bases lay in between. The CDR3 is made up of 16 amino acids. Germline loops: CDR1 LNHDA, CDR2 SQIVND (reference sequence). The CDR3 nucleotides are TGTGCCAGTAGTATAGTATCAGGGTCAAGTTCCTACGAGCAGTACTTC. Translating it yields CASSIVSGSSSYEQYF.